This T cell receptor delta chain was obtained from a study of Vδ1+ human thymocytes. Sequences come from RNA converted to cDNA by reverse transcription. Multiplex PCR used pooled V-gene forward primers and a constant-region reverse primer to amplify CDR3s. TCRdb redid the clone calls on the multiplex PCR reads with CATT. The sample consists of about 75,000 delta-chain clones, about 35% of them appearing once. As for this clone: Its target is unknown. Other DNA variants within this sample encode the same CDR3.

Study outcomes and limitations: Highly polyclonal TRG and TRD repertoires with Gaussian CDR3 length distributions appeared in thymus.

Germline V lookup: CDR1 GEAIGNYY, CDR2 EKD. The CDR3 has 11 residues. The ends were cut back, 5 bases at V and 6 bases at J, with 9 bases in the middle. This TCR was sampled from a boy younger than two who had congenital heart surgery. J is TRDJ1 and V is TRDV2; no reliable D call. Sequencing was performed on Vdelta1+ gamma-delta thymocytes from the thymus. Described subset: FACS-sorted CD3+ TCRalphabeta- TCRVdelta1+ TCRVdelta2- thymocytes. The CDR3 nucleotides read TGTGCCTGTGGTAGCATACATAAACTCATCTTT. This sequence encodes CACGSIHKLIF.